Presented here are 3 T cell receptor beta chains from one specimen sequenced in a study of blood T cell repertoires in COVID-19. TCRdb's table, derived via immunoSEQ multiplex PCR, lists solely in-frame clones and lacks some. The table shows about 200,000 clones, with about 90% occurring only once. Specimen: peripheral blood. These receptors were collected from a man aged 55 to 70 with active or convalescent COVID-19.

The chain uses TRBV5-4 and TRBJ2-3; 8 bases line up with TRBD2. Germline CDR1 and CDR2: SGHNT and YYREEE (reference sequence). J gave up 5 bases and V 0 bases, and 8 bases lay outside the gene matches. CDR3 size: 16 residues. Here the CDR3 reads CASSLGGSGALDTQYF. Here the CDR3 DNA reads TGTGCCAGCAGCTTGGGGGGTAGCGGGGCCTTAGATACGCAGTATTTT. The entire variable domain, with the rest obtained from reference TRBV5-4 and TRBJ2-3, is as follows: ETGVTQSPTHLIKTRGQQVTLRCSSQSGHNTVSWYQQALGQGPQFIFQYYREEENGRGNFPPRFSGLQFPNYSSELNVNALELDDSALYLCASSLGGSGALDTQYFGPGTRLTVL.

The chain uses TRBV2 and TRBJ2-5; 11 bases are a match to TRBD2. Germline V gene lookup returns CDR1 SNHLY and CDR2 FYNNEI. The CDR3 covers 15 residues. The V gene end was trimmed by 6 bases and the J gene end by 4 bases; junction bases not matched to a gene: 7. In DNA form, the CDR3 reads TGTGCCAGCAGGATGACTAGCGGGATGGGAGAGACCCAGTACTTC. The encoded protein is CASRMTSGMGETQYF. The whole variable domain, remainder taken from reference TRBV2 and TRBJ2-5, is EPEVTQTPSHQVTQMGQEVILRCVPISNHLYFYWYRQILGQKVEFLVSFYNNEISEKSEIFDDQFSVERPDGSNFTLKIRSTKLEDSAMYFCASRMTSGMGETQYFGPGTRLLVL.

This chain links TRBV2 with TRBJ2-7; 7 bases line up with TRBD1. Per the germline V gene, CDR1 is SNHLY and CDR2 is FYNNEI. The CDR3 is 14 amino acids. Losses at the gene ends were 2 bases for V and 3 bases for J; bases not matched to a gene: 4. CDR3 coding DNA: TGTGCCAGCAGTGAACAGGGACAGCTCTACGAGCAGTACTTC. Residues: CASSEQGQLYEQYF.